These 7 T cell receptor beta chains share one sample of origin, sequenced in a study of T cells expressing NK-cell markers. TCRdb reprocessed the 5' RACE reads; each CDR3 protein has one entry and no DNA is given. In total, the table holds about 460,000 distinct CDR3 sequences. Sequencing was carried out using blood T cells: a sorted CD56 or NKG2C T cell subset, CD4+ or CD8+ T cells, or bulk PBMC T cells (not recorded which). The receptors originated from a woman between 45 and 60 years old in good health.

The CDR3: CATSDSRTSGTSTDTQYF. This chain uses TRBV24-1 with TRBJ2-3; TCRdb names TRBD2, which stays unverified in the absence of DNA. Germline values: CDR1 KGHDR, CDR2 SFDVKD. CDR3 length: 18 amino acids.

The J gene is TRBJ1-2, the V gene TRBV6-4. Germline CDR1 is MRHNA and CDR2 is SNTAGT. There are 13 residues in the CDR3. The CDR3 reads CASSEGPGWGYTF.

CDR3 residues: CASSSPAEQYF. J is TRBJ2-7 and V is TRBV25-1; there is no DNA to check the TCRdb D call of TRBD2. Per the germline V gene, CDR1 is MGHDK and CDR2 is SYGVNS. This CDR3 has 11 residues.

CDR3 residues: CASSLMSGGKNEQFF. The J gene is TRBJ2-1, the V gene TRBV5-1; TCRdb's D call, TRBD2, is unchecked because there is no DNA. The CDR3 runs 15 residues. Germline loops: CDR1 SGHRS, CDR2 YFSETQ.

CDR3 residues: CASRIILAGGSDEQFF. The chain couples TRBV12-3 or TRBV12-4 to TRBJ2-1; TCRdb reports TRBD2, a call that lacks DNA to check it against. The CDR3 is made up of 16 amino acids.

The chain combines TRBV7-9 with TRBJ2-2; TCRdb calls TRBD1, which cannot be checked without DNA. The CDR3 contains 18 residues. The germline CDR1 and CDR2 sequences are SEHNR and FQNEAQ (reference sequence). CDR3 amino acids: CASSLSFAGQENTGELFF. The whole variable domain, filled in from reference TRBV7-9 and TRBJ2-2, reads DTGVSQNPRHKITKRGQNVTFRCDPISEHNRLYWYRQTLGQGPEFLTYFQNEAQLEKSRLLSDRFSAERPKGSFSTLEIQRTEQGDSAMYLCASSLSFAGQENTGELFFGEGSRLTVL.

This chain uses TRBV12-3 or TRBV12-4 with TRBJ1-1. The CDR3 consists of 13 residues. Here the CDR3 reads CASVARRDTEAFF.